This record covers a single T cell receptor beta chain. Its matching antigen is unknown. This entry belongs to a study of blood T cells in healthy people across ages. Whole-study results and caveats: With age, beta diversity per million T cells declined roughly linearly, significantly by 40.

A second PCR of roughly 7 to 11 cycles used a sample-barcoded 5' primer and a J-beta primer mix. Each TCR beta cDNA got a 12-nucleotide random molecular identifier. TCRdb re-analysed the 5' RACE reads in MiXCR, keeping a single row per CDR3 protein. The sample has fewer than 800,000 distinct CDR3 sequences, about 52% seen once. Each sample had at least 6 million PBMCs isolated. Germline CDR1 reads MNHEY; CDR2 reads SVGEGT. CDR3 length equals 14 residues. Trimming took 8 bases from V and 1 from J, leaving 12 bases between them. The sequencing sample was made of blood. This clonotype was sampled from a woman aged 60-75 years in good health. J is TRBJ1-5 and V is TRBV6-2 or TRBV6-3, with no clear D. The CDR3 region has the DNA TGTGCCAGCGGACCAGGTTGGAGCAATCAGCCCCAGCATTTT. This gives the protein CASGPGWSNQPQHF.